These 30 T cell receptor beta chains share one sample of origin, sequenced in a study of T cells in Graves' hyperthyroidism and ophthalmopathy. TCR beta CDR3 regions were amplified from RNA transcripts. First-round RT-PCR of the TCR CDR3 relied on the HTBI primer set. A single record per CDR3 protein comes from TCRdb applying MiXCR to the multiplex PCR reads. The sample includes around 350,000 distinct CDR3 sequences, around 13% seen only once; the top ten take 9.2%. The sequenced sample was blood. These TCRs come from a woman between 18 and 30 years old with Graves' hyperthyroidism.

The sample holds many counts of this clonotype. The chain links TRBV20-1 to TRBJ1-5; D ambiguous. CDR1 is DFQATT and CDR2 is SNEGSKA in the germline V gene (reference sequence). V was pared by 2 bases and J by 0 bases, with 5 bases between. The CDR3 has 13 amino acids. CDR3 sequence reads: CSARQFSNQPQHF. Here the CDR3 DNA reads TGCAGTGCTAGACAGTTTAGCAATCAGCCCCAGCATTTT.

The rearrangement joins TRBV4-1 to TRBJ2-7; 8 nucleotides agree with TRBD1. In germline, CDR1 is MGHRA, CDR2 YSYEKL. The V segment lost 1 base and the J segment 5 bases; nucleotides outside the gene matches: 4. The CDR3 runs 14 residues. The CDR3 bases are TGCGCCAGCAGCCAAGGGGACAGGAAGAACGAGCAGTACTTC. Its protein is CASSQGDRKNEQYF.

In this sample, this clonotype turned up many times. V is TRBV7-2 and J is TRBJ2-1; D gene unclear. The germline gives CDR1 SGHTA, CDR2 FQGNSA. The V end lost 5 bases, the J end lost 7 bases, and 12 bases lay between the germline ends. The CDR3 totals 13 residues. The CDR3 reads CASSLEAINEQFF. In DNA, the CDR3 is TGTGCCAGCAGCCTCGAAGCGATAAATGAGCAGTTCTTC.

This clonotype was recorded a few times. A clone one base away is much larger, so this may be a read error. The CDR3 coding sequence is TGTGCCAGCAGCTACCGGTCAGAACTCTATGGCTACACCTTC. Amino acid sequence: CASSYRSELYGYTF. V and J are TRBV7-8 and TRBJ1-2; D ambiguous. V lost 4 bases and J lost 4, with 13 bases in between. The germline V gene encodes CDR1 SGHVS and CDR2 FQNEAQ. The CDR3 runs 14 residues.

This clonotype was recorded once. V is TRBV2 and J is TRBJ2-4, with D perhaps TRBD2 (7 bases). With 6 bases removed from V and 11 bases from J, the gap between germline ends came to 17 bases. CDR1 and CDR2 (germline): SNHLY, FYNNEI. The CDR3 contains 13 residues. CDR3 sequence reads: CASSQRDGGLQYF. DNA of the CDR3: TGTGCCAGCAGCCAAAGGGACGGGGGGCTTCAGTACTTC. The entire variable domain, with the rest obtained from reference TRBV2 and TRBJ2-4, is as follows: EPEVTQTPSHQVTQMGQEVILRCVPISNHLYFYWYRQILGQKVEFLVSFYNNEISEKSEIFDDQFSVERPDGSNFTLKIRSTKLEDSAMYFCASSQRDGGLQYFGAGTRLSVL.

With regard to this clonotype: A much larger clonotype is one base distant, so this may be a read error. The CDR3 is CASSSTGMPNYGYTF. CDR3 DNA: TGTGCCAGCAGTTCAACAGGGATGCCTAACTATGGCTACACCTTC. The chain is built from TRBV12-3 or TRBV12-4 and TRBJ1-2, with a tentative D call TRBD1 (6 bases). This CDR3 has 15 amino acids. Deletions cut 4 bases from V and 0 bases from J, with 12 bases between.

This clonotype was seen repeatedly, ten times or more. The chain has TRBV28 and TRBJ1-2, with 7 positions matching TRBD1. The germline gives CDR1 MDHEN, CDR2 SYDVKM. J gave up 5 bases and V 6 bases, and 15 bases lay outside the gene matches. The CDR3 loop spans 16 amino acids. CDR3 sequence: CASREMDRNLVYGYTF. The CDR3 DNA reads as TGTGCCAGCAGAGAAATGGACAGGAACCTTGTTTATGGCTACACCTTC.

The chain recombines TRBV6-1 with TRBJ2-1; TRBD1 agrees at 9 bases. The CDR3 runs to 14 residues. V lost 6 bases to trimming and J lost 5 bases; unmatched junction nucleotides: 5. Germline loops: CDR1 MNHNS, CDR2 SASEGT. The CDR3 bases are TGTGCCAGCAGACCCCGGACAGGGGACAATGAGCAGTTCTTC. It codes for CASRPRTGDNEQFF.

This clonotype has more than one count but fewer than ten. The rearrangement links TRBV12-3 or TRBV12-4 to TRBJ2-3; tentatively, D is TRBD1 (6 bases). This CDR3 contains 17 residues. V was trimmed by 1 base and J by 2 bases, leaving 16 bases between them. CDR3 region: CASSLGGPGFPTDTQYF. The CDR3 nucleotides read TGTGCCAGCAGTTTAGGGGGGCCGGGATTTCCCACAGATACGCAGTATTTT.

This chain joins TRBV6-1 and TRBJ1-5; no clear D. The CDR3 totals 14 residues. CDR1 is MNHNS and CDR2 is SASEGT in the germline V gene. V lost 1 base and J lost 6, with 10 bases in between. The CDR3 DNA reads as TGTGCCAGCAGTGAAGTAGGTCCGGGTCAGCCCCAGCATTTT. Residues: CASSEVGPGQPQHF.

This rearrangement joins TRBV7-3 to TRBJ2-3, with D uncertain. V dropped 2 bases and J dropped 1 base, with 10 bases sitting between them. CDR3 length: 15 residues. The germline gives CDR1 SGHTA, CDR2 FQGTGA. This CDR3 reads CASSLGVSGTDTQYF. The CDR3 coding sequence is TGTGCCAGCAGCTTAGGGGTCTCGGGCACAGATACGCAGTATTTT.

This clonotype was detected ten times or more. In DNA, the CDR3 is TGTGCCAGCAGCAACGGACAGGGGCGTCAAAAACTGTTTTTT. This codes for CASSNGQGRQKLFF. J is TRBJ1-4 and V is TRBV11-3; 9 nucleotides agree with TRBD1. V gave up 5 bases and J gave up 9 bases; unmatched junction bases: 7. CDR1 and CDR2 (germline): SGHNT, YENEEA. The CDR3 consists of 14 residues.

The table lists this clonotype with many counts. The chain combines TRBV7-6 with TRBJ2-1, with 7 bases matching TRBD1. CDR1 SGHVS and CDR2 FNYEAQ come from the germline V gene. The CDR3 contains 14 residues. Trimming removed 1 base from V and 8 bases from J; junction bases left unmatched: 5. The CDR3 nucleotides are TGTGCCAGCAGCTTAGAGGGGGCGGGTTATGAGCAGTTCTTC. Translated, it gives CASSLEGAGYEQFF. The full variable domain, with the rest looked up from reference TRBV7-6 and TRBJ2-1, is GAGVSQSPRYKVTKRGQDVALRCDPISGHVSLYWYRQALGQGPEFLTYFNYEAQQDKSGLPNDRFSAERPEGSISTLTIQRTEQRDSAMYRCASSLEGAGYEQFFGPGTRLTVL.

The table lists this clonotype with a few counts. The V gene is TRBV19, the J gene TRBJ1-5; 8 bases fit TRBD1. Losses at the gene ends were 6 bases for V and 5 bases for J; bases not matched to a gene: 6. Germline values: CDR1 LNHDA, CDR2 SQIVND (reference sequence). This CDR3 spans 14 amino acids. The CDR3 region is CASSGQGGDQPQHF. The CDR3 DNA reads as TGTGCCAGTAGCGGACAGGGTGGCGATCAGCCCCAGCATTTT.

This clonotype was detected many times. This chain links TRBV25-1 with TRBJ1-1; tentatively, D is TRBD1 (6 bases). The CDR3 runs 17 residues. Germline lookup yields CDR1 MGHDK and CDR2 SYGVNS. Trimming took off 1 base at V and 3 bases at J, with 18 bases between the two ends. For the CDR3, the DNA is TGTGCCAGCAGTGAATCCGCCGGCAAGGGGGGGTACACTGAAGCTTTCTTT. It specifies CASSESAGKGGYTEAFF.

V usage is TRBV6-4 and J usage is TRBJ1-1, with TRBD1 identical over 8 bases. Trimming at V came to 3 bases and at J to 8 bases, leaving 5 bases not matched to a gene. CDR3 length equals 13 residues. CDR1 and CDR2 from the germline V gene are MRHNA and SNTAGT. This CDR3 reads CASSDIWTGEAFF. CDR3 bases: TGTGCCAGCAGTGATATTTGGACAGGGGAAGCTTTCTTT.

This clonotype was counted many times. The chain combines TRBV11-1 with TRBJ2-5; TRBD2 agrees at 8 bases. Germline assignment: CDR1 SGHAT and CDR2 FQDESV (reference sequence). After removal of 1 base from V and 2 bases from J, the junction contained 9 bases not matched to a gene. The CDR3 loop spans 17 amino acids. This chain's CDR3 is CASSLEGGRRHQETQYF. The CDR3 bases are TGTGCCAGCAGCTTAGAAGGCGGGAGGAGGCATCAAGAGACCCAGTACTTC.

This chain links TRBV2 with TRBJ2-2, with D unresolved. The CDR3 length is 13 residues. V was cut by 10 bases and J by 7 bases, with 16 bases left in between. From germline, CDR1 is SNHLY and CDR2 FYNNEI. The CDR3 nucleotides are TGTGCCACAGGACCCCTCTCAGGCGGGGAGCTGTTTTTT. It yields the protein CATGPLSGGELFF.

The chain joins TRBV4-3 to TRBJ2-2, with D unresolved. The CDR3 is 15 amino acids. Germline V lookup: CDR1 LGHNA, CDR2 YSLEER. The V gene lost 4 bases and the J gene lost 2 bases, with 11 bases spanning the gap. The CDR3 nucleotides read TGCGCCAGCAGCCCAAGGACCGATAACACCGGGGAGCTGTTTTTT. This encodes CASSPRTDNTGELFF.

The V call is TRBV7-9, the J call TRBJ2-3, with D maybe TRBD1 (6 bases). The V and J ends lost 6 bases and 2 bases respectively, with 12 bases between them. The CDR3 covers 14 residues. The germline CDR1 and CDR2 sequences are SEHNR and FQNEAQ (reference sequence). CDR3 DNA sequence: TGTGCCAGCAGTTGGGACACCTACACAGATACGCAGTATTTT. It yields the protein CASSWDTYTDTQYF.

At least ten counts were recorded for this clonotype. CDR3 bases: TGCAGCGTTGGTCTGGCGAATAGGGTAGGGACCCAGTACTTC. It yields the protein CSVGLANRVGTQYF. This chain links TRBV29-1 with TRBJ2-5, with no clear D. Trimming took 4 bases from V and 7 from J, leaving 19 bases between them. The germline CDR1 and CDR2 sequences are SQVTM and ANQGSEA. The CDR3 loop spans 14 amino acids. Full variable domain (outside the CDR3, taken from reference TRBV29-1 and TRBJ2-5): SAVISQKPSRDICQRGTSLTIQCQVDSQVTMMFWYRQQPGQSLTLIATANQGSEATYESGFVIDKFPISRPNLTFSTLTVSNMSPEDSSIYLCSVGLANRVGTQYFGPGTRLLVL.

The CDR3 reads CASSRGQGLGAQYF. In nucleotides, the CDR3 is TGTGCCAGCAGCCGCGGACAGGGACTAGGAGCCCAGTACTTC. The gene calls are TRBV7-9 and TRBJ2-5; D possibly matches TRBD1 or TRBD2 (8 bases each). The CDR3 spans 14 residues. Trimming shortened V by 5 bases and J by 9 bases, and 19 bases separated the two germline ends. Germline V gene sequence: CDR1 SEHNR, CDR2 FQNEAQ (reference sequence).

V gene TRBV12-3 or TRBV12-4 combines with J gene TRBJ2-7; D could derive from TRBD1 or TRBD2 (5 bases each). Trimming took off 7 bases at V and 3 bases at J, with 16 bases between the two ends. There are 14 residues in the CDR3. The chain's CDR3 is CASTHRDDFYEQYF. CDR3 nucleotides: TGTGCCAGCACCCACCGGGACGATTTCTACGAGCAGTACTTC.

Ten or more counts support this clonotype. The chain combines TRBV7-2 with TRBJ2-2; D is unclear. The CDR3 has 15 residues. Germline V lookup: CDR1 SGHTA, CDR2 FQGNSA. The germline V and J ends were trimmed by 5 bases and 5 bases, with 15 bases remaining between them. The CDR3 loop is CASSPDGLRTGELFF. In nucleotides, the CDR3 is TGTGCCAGCAGCCCGGACGGTCTCAGGACCGGGGAGCTGTTTTTT.

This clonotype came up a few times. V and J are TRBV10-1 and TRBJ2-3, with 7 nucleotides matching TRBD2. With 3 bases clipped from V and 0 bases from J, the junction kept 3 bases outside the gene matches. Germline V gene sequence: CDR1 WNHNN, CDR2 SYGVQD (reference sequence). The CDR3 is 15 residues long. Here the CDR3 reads CASSDRLASTDTQYF. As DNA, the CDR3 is TGCGCCAGCAGTGACAGACTAGCCAGCACAGATACGCAGTATTTT.

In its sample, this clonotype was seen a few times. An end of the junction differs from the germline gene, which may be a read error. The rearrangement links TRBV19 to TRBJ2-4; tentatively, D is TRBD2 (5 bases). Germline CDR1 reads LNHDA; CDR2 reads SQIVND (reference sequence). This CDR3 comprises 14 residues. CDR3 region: CASSIDLAKSIQYF. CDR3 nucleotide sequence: TGTGCCAGTAGTATAGATCTAGCCAAAAGCATTCAGTACTTC.

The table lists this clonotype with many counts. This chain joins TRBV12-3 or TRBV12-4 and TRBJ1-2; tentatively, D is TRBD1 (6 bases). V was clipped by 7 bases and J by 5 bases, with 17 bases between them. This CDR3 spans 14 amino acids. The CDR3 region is CASTYGDRYYGYTF. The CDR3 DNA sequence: TGTGCCAGCACCTACGGCGACAGGTATTATGGCTACACCTTC.

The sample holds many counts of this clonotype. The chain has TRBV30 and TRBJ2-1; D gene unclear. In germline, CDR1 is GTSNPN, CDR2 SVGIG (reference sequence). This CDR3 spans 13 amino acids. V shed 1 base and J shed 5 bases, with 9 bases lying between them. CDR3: CAWSGLWNNEQFF. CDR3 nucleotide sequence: TGTGCCTGGAGTGGTTTGTGGAACAATGAGCAGTTCTTC.

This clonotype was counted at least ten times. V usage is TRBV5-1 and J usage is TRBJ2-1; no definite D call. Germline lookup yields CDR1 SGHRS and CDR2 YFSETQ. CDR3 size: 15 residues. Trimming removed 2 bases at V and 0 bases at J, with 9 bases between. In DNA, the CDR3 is TGCGCCAGCAGCTTCGAGGAACCCTCCTACAATGAGCAGTTCTTC. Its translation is CASSFEEPSYNEQFF.

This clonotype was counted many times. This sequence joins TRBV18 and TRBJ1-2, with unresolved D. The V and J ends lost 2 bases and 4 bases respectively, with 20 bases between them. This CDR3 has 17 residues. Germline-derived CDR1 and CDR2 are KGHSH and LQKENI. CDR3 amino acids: CASSPGSWASNSYGYTF. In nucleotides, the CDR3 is TGTGCCAGCTCACCAGGGAGCTGGGCCTCAAATAGCTATGGCTACACCTTC.